These 15 T cell receptor beta chains share one sample of origin, sequenced in a study of cytomegalovirus exposure and HLA in healthy donors. Primers included in the PCR were 60 Vbeta and 13 Jbeta primers. Measured with immunoSEQ multiplex PCR; TCRdb has only the in-frame clones, and not every one. The sample yields around 190,000 clones, 79% seen once. Sequencing used PBMCs. The receptor set was obtained from a woman in her thirties or forties in good health and CMV-seronegative.

The chain uses TRBV14 and TRBJ1-2, with 8 nucleotides matching TRBD1. V lost 4 bases and J lost 4; bases outside the gene matches: 8. The CDR3 covers 15 residues. Germline loops: CDR1 SGHDN, CDR2 FVKESK. The CDR3 region is CASSLLGQGGYGYTF. In DNA, the CDR3 is TGTGCCAGCAGCCTCCTTGGACAGGGTGGCTATGGCTACACCTTC. Drawing the rest from reference TRBV14 and TRBJ1-2, the complete variable domain is EAGVTQFPSHSVIEKGQTVTLRCDPISGHDNLYWYRRVMGKEIKFLLHFVKESKQDESGMPNNRFLAERTGGTYSTLKVQPAELEDSGVYFCASSLLGQGGYGYTFGSGTRLTVV.

The chain has TRBV27 and TRBJ2-7; 8 bases are a match to TRBD2. Germline trimming cut 5 bases from V and 6 bases from J; bases unmatched to any gene: 3. The CDR3 runs 12 residues. CDR1 is MNHEY, CDR2 SMNVEV, per germline (reference sequence). The CDR3 DNA sequence: TGTGCCAGCAGTAACCGGGAGGGCGAGCAGTACTTC. The encoded protein is CASSNREGEQYF.

The chain couples TRBV9 to TRBJ1-2; maybe TRBD1 (6 bases). Trimming took off 5 bases at V and 2 bases at J, with 10 bases between the two ends. Per germline, CDR1 SGDLS and CDR2 YYNGEE. The CDR3 spans 13 residues. As DNA, the CDR3 is TGTGCCAGCAGGGCGGACAGAAACTATGGCTACACCTTC. Amino acids: CASRADRNYGYTF.

This rearrangement joins TRBV11-2 to TRBJ1-2; D is undetermined. The germline V gene has CDR1 SGHAT and CDR2 FQNNGV. The CDR3 totals 13 residues. V was pared by 0 bases and J by 6 bases, with 8 bases between. The CDR3 is CASSLEAGNGYTF. The CDR3 DNA reads as TGTGCCAGCAGCTTAGAGGCGGGGAATGGCTACACCTTC.

The rearrangement links TRBV6-5 to TRBJ2-2; D is unresolved. Germline lookup yields CDR1 MNHEY and CDR2 SVGAGI. The germline V and J ends were trimmed by 3 bases and 7 bases, with 9 bases remaining between them. CDR3 length equals 13 residues. CDR3 sequence (DNA): TGTGCCAGCAGTTATCATCGAGTCGGGGAGCTGTTTTTT. Protein: CASSYHRVGELFF.

V is TRBV4-2 and J is TRBJ2-7; a possible D gene is TRBD1 (5 bases). The germline V gene has CDR1 LGHNA and CDR2 YNFKEQ. The length of the CDR3 is 12 residues. V was pared by 0 bases and J by 5 bases, with 5 bases between. The CDR3 DNA is TGTGCCAGCAGCCAAGAAGGGGACGAGCAGTACTTC. This encodes CASSQEGDEQYF.

The count of this clone is one. This chain connects TRBV5-4 to TRBJ1-3; a possible D gene is TRBD1 (5 bases). Trimming took 1 base from V and 4 from J, leaving 12 bases between them. CDR1 is SGHNT and CDR2 is YYREEE in the germline V gene (reference sequence). CDR3 length: 15 residues. The CDR3 region has the DNA TGTGCCAGCAGCTTGTTTCAACCAGGGGGAAACACCATATATTTT. Translation: CASSLFQPGGNTIYF.

A word on this clone: Because the CDR3's place on the DNA is in doubt, the DNA is left out and the CDR3 is given as listed by TCRdb. The rearrangement links TRBV28 to TRBJ1-1. Germline CDR1 MDHEN, CDR2 SYDVKM. The CDR3 spans 13 amino acids, including both terminal residues. The CDR3 loop reads CATHWGGGAASQF.

This clone was counted a single time. V is TRBV25-1 and J is TRBJ1-2, with 8 bases matching TRBD1. Germline V gene data show CDR1 as MGHDK and CDR2 as SYGVNS. V lost 5 bases and J lost 10; bases outside the gene matches: 3. This CDR3 is 11 amino acids long. CDR3 residues: CASSTGGVYTF. CDR3 DNA sequence: TGTGCCAGCAGTACAGGGGGAGTCTACACCTTC.

The rearrangement links TRBV19 to TRBJ2-7; tentative D call: TRBD2 (7 bases). Germline values: CDR1 LNHDA, CDR2 SQIVND (reference sequence). The CDR3 is made up of 13 amino acids. V lost 1 base and J 6 bases, leaving 10 bases between the germline ends. The CDR3 DNA reads as TGTGCCAGTAGTATAGGGGGAGGGGGCGAGCAGTACTTC. It translates to CASSIGGGGEQYF.

The rearrangement links TRBV6-5 to TRBJ2-7; D gene unclear. The CDR3 is made up of 11 amino acids. With 5 bases removed from V and 9 bases from J, the gap between germline ends came to 11 bases. Looked up from germline, CDR1 is MNHEY and CDR2 is SVGAGI. Here the CDR3 reads CASSTTTGQYF. CDR3 nucleotides: TGTGCCAGCAGTACAACGACTGGGCAGTACTTC.

The V gene is TRBV6-6, the J gene TRBJ1-1, with a possible D match to TRBD1 (6 bases). Looked up from germline, CDR1 is MNHNY and CDR2 is SVGAGI (reference sequence). V lost 4 bases and J 0 bases, leaving 15 bases between the germline ends. The CDR3 consists of 16 residues. The CDR3 DNA sequence: TGTGCCAGCAGTTCCCAGGCGGGGGCGATGAACACTGAAGCTTTCTTT. This sequence encodes CASSSQAGAMNTEAFF.

This clone occurred a few times. This chain links TRBV11-2 with TRBJ1-4, with unresolved D. The CDR3 has 13 residues. The germline V gene encodes CDR1 SGHAT and CDR2 FQNNGV. V was pared by 8 bases and J by 3 bases, with 10 bases between. CDR3 DNA sequence: TGTGCCAGCTCGGGCGGGCCTAATGAAAAACTGTTTTTT. It is translated as CASSGGPNEKLFF.

The chain employs TRBV29-1 and TRBJ2-3; possible D gene TRBD1, 6 bases. CDR3 size: 14 residues. Germline CDR1 reads SQVTM; CDR2 reads ANQGSEA. The V end lost 1 base, the J end lost 3 bases, and 11 bases lay between the germline ends. In DNA form, the CDR3 reads TGCAGCGTTGAAGGCCGACAGGAAACAGATACGCAGTATTTT. Its protein is CSVEGRQETDTQYF.

This chain uses TRBV10-1 with TRBJ1-3, with D possibly being TRBD1 (5 bases). The CDR3 is 15 amino acids. CDR1 and CDR2 from the germline V gene are WNHNN and SYGVQD (reference sequence). Trimming stripped 7 bases from V and 0 bases from J, with 13 bases between. CDR3 coding DNA: TGCGCCAGCACCCAAGACAGCTCCTCTGGAAACACCATATATTTT. The encoded protein is CASTQDSSSGNTIYF.